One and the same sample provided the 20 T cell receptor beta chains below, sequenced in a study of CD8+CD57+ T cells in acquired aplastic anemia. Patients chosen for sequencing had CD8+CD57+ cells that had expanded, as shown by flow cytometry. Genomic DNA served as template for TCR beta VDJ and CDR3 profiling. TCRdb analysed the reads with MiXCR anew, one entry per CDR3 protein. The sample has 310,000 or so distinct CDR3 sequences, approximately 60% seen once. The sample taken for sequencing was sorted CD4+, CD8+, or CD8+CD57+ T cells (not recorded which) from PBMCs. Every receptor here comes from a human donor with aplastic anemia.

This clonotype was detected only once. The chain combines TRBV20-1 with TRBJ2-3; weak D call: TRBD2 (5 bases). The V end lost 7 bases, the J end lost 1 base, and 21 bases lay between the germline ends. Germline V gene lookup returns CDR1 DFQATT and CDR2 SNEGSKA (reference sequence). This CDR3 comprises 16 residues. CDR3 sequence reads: CSVRLYGVLGTDTQYF. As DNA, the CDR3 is TGCAGTGTTCGACTCTACGGGGTCTTAGGCACAGATACGCAGTATTTT.

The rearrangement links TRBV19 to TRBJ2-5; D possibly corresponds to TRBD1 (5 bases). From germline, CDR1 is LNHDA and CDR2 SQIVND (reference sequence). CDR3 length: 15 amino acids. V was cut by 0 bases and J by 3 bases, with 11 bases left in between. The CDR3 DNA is TGTGCCAGTAGTATAGATCTACGCAGGGAAGAGACCCAGTACTTC. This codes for CASSIDLRREETQYF.

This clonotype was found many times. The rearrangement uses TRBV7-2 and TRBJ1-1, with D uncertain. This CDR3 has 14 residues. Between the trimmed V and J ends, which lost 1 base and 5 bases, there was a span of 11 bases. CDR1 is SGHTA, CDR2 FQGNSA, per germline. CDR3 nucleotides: TGTGCCAGCAGCTTAGTTCTTATCGGAACTGAAGCTTTCTTT. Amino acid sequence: CASSLVLIGTEAFF.

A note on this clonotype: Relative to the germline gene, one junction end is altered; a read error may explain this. CDR3 amino acids: CASGHPSGANVLTF. For the CDR3, the DNA is TGCGCCAGCGGCCACCCATCTGGGGCCAACGTCCTGACTTTC. The V call is TRBV4-1, the J call TRBJ2-6; D is ambiguous. The CDR3 is 14 amino acids. CDR1 is MGHRA, CDR2 YSYEKL, per germline.

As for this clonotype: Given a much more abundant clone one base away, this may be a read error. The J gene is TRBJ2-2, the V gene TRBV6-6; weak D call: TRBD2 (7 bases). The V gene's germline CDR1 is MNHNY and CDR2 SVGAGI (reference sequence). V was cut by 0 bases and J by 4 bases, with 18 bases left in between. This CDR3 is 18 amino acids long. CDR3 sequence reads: CASSYSSLWGGPTGELFF. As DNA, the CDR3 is TGTGCCAGCAGTTACTCGTCCCTATGGGGGGGCCCCACCGGGGAGCTGTTTTTT.

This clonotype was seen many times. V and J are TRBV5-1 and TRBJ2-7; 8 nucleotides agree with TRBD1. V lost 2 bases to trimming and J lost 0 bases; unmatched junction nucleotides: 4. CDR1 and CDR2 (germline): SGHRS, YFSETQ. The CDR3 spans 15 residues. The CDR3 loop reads CASSFWDRSSYEQYF. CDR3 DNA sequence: TGCGCCAGCAGCTTCTGGGACAGGAGCTCCTACGAGCAGTACTTC.

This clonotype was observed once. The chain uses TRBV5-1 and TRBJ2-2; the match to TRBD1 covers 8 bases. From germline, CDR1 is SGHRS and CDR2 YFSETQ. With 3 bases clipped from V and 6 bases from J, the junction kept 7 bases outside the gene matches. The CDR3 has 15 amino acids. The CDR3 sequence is CASSSGQGWAGELFF. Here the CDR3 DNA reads TGCGCCAGCAGCTCCGGACAGGGCTGGGCCGGGGAGCTGTTTTTT. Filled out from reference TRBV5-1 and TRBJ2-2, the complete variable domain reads KAGVTQTPRYLIKTRGQQVTLSCSPISGHRSVSWYQQTPGQGLQFLFEYFSETQRNKGNFPGRFSGRQFSNSRSEMNVSTLELGDSALYLCASSSGQGWAGELFFGEGSRLTVL.

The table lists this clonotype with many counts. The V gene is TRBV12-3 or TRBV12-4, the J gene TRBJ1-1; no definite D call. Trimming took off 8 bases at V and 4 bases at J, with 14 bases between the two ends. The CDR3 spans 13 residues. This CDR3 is CASHAQTITEAFF. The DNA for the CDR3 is TGTGCCAGCCACGCCCAAACGATCACTGAAGCTTTCTTT.

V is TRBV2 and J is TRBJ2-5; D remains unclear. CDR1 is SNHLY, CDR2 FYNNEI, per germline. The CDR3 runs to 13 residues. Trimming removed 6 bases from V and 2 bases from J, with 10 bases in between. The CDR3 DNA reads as TGTGCCAGCAGCTGGCCTCAACAAGAGACCCAGTACTTC. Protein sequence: CASSWPQQETQYF.

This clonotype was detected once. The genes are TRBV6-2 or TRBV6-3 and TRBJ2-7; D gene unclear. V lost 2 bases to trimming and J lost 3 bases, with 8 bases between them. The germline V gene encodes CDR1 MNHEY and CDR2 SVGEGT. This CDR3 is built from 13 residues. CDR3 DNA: TGTGCCAGCAGTTACGGACCAAACTACGAGCAGTACTTC. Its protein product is CASSYGPNYEQYF.

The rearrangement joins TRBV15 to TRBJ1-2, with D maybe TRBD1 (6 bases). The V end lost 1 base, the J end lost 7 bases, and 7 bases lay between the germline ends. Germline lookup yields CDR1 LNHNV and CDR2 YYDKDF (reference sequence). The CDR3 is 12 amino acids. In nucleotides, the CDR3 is TGTGCCACCAGCAGAGGAGGGGGTGGCTACACCTTC. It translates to CATSRGGGGYTF.

The CDR3 DNA sequence: TGTGCCAGCGTCCCCCGGTTGGGGACAGATACGCAGTATTTT. As protein: CASVPRLGTDTQYF. The chain employs TRBV7-9 and TRBJ2-3; D not certain. Germline V gene data show CDR1 as SEHNR and CDR2 as FQNEAQ (reference sequence). Trimming cost V 8 bases and J 3 bases, with 15 bases left between them. The CDR3 sequence is 14 residues long.

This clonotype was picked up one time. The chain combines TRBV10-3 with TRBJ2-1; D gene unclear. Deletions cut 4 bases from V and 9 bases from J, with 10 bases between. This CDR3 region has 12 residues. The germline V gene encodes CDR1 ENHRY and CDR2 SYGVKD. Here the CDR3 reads CAISATRSEQFF. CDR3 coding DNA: TGTGCCATCAGTGCAACAAGGAGTGAGCAGTTCTTC.

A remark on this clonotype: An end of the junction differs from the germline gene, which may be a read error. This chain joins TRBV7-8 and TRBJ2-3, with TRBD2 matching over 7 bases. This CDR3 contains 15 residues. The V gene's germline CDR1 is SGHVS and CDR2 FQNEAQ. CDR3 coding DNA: TGCGCCAGCAGCCAGCGGGACTTTAGCACAGATACGCAGTATTTT. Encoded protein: CASSQRDFSTDTQYF.

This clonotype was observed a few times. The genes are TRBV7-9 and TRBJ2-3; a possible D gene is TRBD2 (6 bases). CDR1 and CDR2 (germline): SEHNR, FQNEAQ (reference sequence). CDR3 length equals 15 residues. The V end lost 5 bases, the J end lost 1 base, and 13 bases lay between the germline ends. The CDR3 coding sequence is TGTGCCAGCAGCCCTCGGGACTTCCGCACAGATACGCAGTATTTT. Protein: CASSPRDFRTDTQYF.

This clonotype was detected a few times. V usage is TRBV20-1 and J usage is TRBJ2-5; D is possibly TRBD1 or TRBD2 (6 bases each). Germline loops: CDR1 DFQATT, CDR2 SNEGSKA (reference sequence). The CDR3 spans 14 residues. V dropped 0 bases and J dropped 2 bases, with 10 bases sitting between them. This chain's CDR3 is CSARDGGGQETQYF. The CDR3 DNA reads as TGCAGTGCTAGAGATGGAGGGGGACAAGAGACCCAGTACTTC.

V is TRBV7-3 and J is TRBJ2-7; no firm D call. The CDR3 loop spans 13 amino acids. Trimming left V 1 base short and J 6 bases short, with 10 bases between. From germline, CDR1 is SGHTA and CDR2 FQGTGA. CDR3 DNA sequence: TGTGCCAGCAGCTTAATTGGTTGGGGCGAGCAGTACTTC. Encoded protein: CASSLIGWGEQYF. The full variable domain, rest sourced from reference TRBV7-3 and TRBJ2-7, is GAGVSQTPSNKVTEKGKYVELRCDPISGHTALYWYRQSLGQGPEFLIYFQGTGAADDSGLPNDRFFAVRPEGSVSTLKIQRTERGDSAVYLCASSLIGWGEQYFGPGTRLTVT.

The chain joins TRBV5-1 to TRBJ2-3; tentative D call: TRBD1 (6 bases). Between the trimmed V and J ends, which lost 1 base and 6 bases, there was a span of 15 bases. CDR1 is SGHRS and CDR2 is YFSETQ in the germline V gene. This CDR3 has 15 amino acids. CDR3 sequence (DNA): TGCGCCAGCAGCTTGACGTTAGGGGGTAAGGATACGCAGTATTTT. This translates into CASSLTLGGKDTQYF.

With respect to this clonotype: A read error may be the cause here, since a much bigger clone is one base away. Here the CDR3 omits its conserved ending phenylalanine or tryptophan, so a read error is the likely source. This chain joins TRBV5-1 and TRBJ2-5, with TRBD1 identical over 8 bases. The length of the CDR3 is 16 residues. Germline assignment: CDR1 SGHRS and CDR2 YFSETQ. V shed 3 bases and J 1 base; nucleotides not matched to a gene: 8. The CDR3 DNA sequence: TGCGCCAGCAGCTACTACCACAGGGGGGTCCAAGAGACCCAGTACGTC. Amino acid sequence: CASSYYHRGVQETQYV.

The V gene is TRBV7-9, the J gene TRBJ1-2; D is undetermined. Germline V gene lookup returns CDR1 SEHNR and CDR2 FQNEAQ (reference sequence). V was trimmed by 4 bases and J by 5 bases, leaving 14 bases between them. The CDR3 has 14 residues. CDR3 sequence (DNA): TGTGCCAGCAGCTCAAGCTCCACAGAGTATGGCTACACCTTC. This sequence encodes CASSSSSTEYGYTF.